This record looks at one TCR beta chain sequence and its context. The sample originates from a study of blood T cell repertoires in COVID-19. Germline V gene sequence: CDR1 SGDLS, CDR2 YYNGEE. The germline V and J ends were trimmed by 2 bases and 0 bases, with 9 bases remaining between them. CDR3 length: 14 amino acids. Clones were read by immunoSEQ multiplex PCR, and TCRdb kept only the in-frame ones, dropping some. The sample holds about 62,000 clones; more than 80% are singletons and the top ten take about a sixth. The V and J genes are TRBV9 and TRBJ2-7; no reliable D call. The receptor comes from a woman in her sixties or seventies with COVID-19, enrolled during active disease. Sequencing was performed on peripheral blood. The CDR3 region has the DNA TGTGCCAGCAGCGTCTCCTCGAGCTCCTACGAGCAGTACTTC. Encoded protein: CASSVSSSSYEQYF.